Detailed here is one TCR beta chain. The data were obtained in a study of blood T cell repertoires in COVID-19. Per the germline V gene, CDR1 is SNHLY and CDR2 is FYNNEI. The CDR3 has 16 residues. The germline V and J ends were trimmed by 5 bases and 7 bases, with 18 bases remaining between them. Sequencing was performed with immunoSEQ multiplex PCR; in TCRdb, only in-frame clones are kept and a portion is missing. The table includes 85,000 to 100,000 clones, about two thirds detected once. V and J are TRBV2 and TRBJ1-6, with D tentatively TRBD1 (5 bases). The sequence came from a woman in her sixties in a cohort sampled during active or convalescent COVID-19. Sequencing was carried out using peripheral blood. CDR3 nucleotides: TGTGCCAGCAGTCAATTCACTGCAGGGAAAAATTCACCCCTCCACTTT. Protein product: CASSQFTAGKNSPLHF.